Below are 29 T cell receptor beta chains sequenced from a single sample in a study of identifying expanded T cells in peripheral blood. Libraries were prepared by immunoSEQ multiplex PCR; TCRdb keeps only in-frame clonotypes and omits some of them. The sample includes some 95,000 clones, 88% of them seen just once. Sequencing was carried out using blood. All receptors derive from a person between 18 and 70 years old in good health.

This chain joins TRBV10-3 and TRBJ1-4, with TRBD1 matching over 7 bases. This CDR3 is 16 amino acids long. V dropped 2 bases and J dropped 7; count of bases not matched to a gene: 10. Germline CDR1 and CDR2: ENHRY and SYGVKD. The CDR3 nucleotides read TGTGCCATCAGTGAGGCCTGGACAGGCGGACTTGAAAAACTGTTTTTT. It translates to CAISEAWTGGLEKLFF.

V usage is TRBV4-3 and J usage is TRBJ1-1; 9 bases agree with TRBD1. The CDR3 extends over 15 amino acids. The germline V gene encodes CDR1 LGHNA and CDR2 YSLEER. Trimming cost V 4 bases and J 5 bases; bases outside gene matches: 8. CDR3 residues: CASSPRTGAGTEAFF. CDR3 bases: TGCGCCAGCAGCCCTAGGACAGGGGCGGGAACTGAAGCTTTCTTT.

The J gene is TRBJ1-2, the V gene TRBV19; D remains unclear. The CDR3 is 15 residues long. Germline V lookup: CDR1 LNHDA, CDR2 SQIVND (reference sequence). Between the trimmed V and J ends, which lost 7 bases and 2 bases, there was a span of 17 bases. CDR3 residues: CASTFRRSENYGYTF. The DNA for the CDR3 is TGTGCCAGTACCTTCCGACGGTCGGAAAACTATGGCTACACCTTC. The whole variable domain, remainder taken from reference TRBV19 and TRBJ1-2, is DGGITQSPKYLFRKEGQNVTLSCEQNLNHDAMYWYRQDPGQGLRLIYYSQIVNDFQKGDIAEGYSVSREKKESFPLTVTSAQKNPTAFYLCASTFRRSENYGYTFGSGTRLTVV.

The chain uses TRBV19 and TRBJ1-2; 8 bases are shared with TRBD1. This CDR3 region has 15 residues. The ends lost 4 bases at V and 4 bases at J; junction bases unmatched: 8. CDR1 LNHDA and CDR2 SQIVND come from the germline V gene (reference sequence). CDR3 residues: CASSNRQGRAYGYTF. CDR3 nucleotides: TGTGCCAGTAGTAACCGACAGGGGCGGGCCTATGGCTACACCTTC.

The genes are TRBV6-5 and TRBJ2-7; D call uncertain. Germline V CDR1 and CDR2: MNHEY, SVGAGI. The length of the CDR3 is 14 residues. V lost 0 bases and J lost 1, with 7 bases in between. CDR3 coding DNA: TGTGCCAGCAGTTACTCGGGTTGGTCCTACGAGCAGTACTTC. Translated: CASSYSGWSYEQYF.

The V and J genes are TRBV6-4 and TRBJ1-6; TRBD1 agrees at 7 bases. The J segment lost 5 bases and the V segment lost 7 bases, leaving 8 bases of the junction unmatched. The CDR3 is made up of 15 amino acids. Per the germline V gene, CDR1 is MRHNA and CDR2 is SNTAGT. The CDR3 spells CASTPGTDHNSPLHF. Here the CDR3 DNA reads TGTGCCAGCACCCCCGGGACAGATCATAATTCACCCCTCCACTTT.

The chain joins TRBV10-3 to TRBJ1-2, with D possibly TRBD1 on 5 matching bases. V gave up 0 bases and J gave up 5 bases, with 13 bases separating them. Germline V gene lookup returns CDR1 ENHRY and CDR2 SYGVKD. This CDR3 has 15 amino acids. The CDR3 DNA follows: TGTGCCATCAGTGAGTCCGGGGGGAATAATTATGGCTACACCTTC. It specifies CAISESGGNNYGYTF.

This clone came up a few times. V is TRBV18 and J is TRBJ1-1; no clear D. Germline CDR1 KGHSH, CDR2 LQKENI. The length of the CDR3 is 15 residues. Between the trimmed V and J ends, which lost 3 bases and 1 base, there was a span of 12 bases. The CDR3 here is CASSPLPQANTEAFF. The CDR3 bases are TGTGCCAGCTCACCCCTGCCGCAGGCGAACACTGAAGCTTTCTTT.

The gene calls are TRBV7-2 and TRBJ2-1; D is unresolved. Deletions cut 3 bases from V and 7 bases from J, with 7 bases between. Germline values: CDR1 SGHTA, CDR2 FQGNSA. The CDR3 consists of 12 residues. The CDR3 is CASSLTGNEQFF. The CDR3, as DNA: TGTGCCAGCAGCTTGACGGGTAATGAGCAGTTCTTC.

The chain employs TRBV19 and TRBJ2-7; tentative D call: TRBD2 (6 bases). V lost 5 bases and J 2 bases, leaving 13 bases between the germline ends. CDR3 length: 14 residues. Germline V gene sequence: CDR1 LNHDA, CDR2 SQIVND (reference sequence). The CDR3 DNA reads as TGTGCCAGTAGTGGCGGGACGCGACCCTACGAGCAGTACTTC. This sequence encodes CASSGGTRPYEQYF.

The chain combines TRBV4-1 with TRBJ1-6; 8 bases are shared with TRBD1. The germline gives CDR1 MGHRA, CDR2 YSYEKL. V shed 0 bases, J shed 10 bases, and the junction held 14 bases outside the gene matches. This CDR3 is 18 amino acids long. The CDR3, as DNA: TGCGCCAGCAGCCAAGAGCTCAGGACAGGGAAGGCAAAATCACCCCTCCACTTT. The encoded protein is CASSQELRTGKAKSPLHF.

V usage is TRBV6-5 and J usage is TRBJ1-6; D gene unclear. This CDR3 has 14 amino acids. Germline CDR1 reads MNHEY; CDR2 reads SVGAGI. V was cut by 0 bases and J by 6 bases, with 6 bases left in between. The CDR3 loop is CASSYSFPNSPLHF. CDR3 bases: TGTGCCAGCAGTTACTCTTTTCCTAATTCACCCCTCCACTTT.

The J gene is TRBJ1-1, the V gene TRBV7-3; a possible D gene is TRBD1 (6 bases). Germline V gene sequence: CDR1 SGHTA, CDR2 FQGTGA. The CDR3 length is 13 residues. Trimming cost V 6 bases and J 2 bases, with 10 bases left between them. The CDR3 sequence is CASSRQANTEAFF. The CDR3 DNA sequence: TGTGCCAGCAGTCGACAGGCTAACACTGAAGCTTTCTTT.

V and J are TRBV5-6 and TRBJ2-5, with D unclear. V lost 4 bases to trimming and J lost 2 bases, with 18 bases between them. This CDR3 comprises 16 residues. Germline CDR1 and CDR2: SGHDT and YYEEEE. CDR3 bases: TGTGCCAGCAGCCCCCGCCATGGTGCGGTTCAAGAGACCCAGTACTTC. Translating gives CASSPRHGAVQETQYF.

V usage is TRBV19 and J usage is TRBJ2-5; no clear D. Germline loops: CDR1 LNHDA, CDR2 SQIVND (reference sequence). The CDR3 extends over 18 amino acids. V lost 0 bases to trimming and J lost 2 bases, with 19 bases between them. The CDR3 region has the DNA TGTGCCAGTAGTATAGATCCCAAGGGTGGAAGAACACAAGAGACCCAGTACTTC. Its translation: CASSIDPKGGRTQETQYF.

This clone has only a few counts. The V call is TRBV4-3, the J call TRBJ2-1, with no clear D. Germline V gene data show CDR1 as LGHNA and CDR2 as YSLEER. The CDR3 has 14 amino acids. V gave up 1 base and J gave up 5 bases, with 9 bases separating them. As DNA, the CDR3 is TGCGCCAGCAGCCAAGTCGATCTGGACAATGAGCAGTTCTTC. The encoded protein is CASSQVDLDNEQFF.

The chain links TRBV6-1 to TRBJ1-5, with no clear D. The CDR3 spans 11 residues. CDR1 MNHNS and CDR2 SASEGT come from the germline V gene. V was pared by 9 bases and J by 5 bases, with 8 bases between. CDR3 region: CASNTDQPQHF. As DNA, the CDR3 is TGTGCCAGTAATACTGATCAGCCCCAGCATTTT.

V is TRBV5-5 and J is TRBJ2-7; D is ambiguous. The CDR3 extends over 14 amino acids. The germline V and J ends were trimmed by 4 bases and 7 bases, with 18 bases remaining between them. Per the germline V gene, CDR1 is SGHKS and CDR2 is YYEKEE (reference sequence). The CDR3: CASSQDGGSGEQYF. DNA of the CDR3: TGTGCCAGCAGCCAAGATGGTGGGTCCGGGGAGCAGTACTTC.

This chain's CDR3 is CASSLSIRGETQYF. DNA of the CDR3: TGTGCCAGCAGTTTATCGATCCGGGGGGAGACCCAGTACTTC. This chain uses TRBV27 with TRBJ2-5; D might be TRBD2 (6 bases). Germline CDR1 reads MNHEY; CDR2 reads SMNVEV (reference sequence). V shed 0 bases and J shed 5 bases, with 10 bases lying between them. The length of the CDR3 is 14 residues.

The rearrangement links TRBV11-3 to TRBJ2-1; tentative D call: TRBD2 (5 bases). The CDR3 loop spans 13 amino acids. The V and J ends lost 1 base and 7 bases respectively, with 8 bases between them. CDR1 is SGHNT, CDR2 YENEEA, per germline. The CDR3: CASSLAPGNEQFF. The CDR3 region has the DNA TGTGCCAGCAGCTTAGCTCCGGGGAATGAGCAGTTCTTC.

The chain combines TRBV9 with TRBJ1-3; D unclear. With 1 base removed from V and 0 bases from J, the gap between germline ends came to 14 bases. Germline CDR1 is SGDLS and CDR2 is YYNGEE. The CDR3 totals 17 residues. The DNA for the CDR3 is TGTGCCAGCAGCGTAACCGACGCCGGAGCCTCTGGAAACACCATATATTTT. It specifies CASSVTDAGASGNTIYF.

The chain recombines TRBV2 with TRBJ1-6; D gene ambiguous. Per the germline V gene, CDR1 is SNHLY and CDR2 is FYNNEI. The germline V and J ends were trimmed by 0 bases and 18 bases, with 9 bases remaining between them. The CDR3 spans 11 residues. The CDR3 DNA follows: TGTGCCAGCAGTGAAGCGCTTGTTTGCCACTTT. Translated: CASSEALVCHF.

The chain links TRBV18 to TRBJ1-5; D is uncertain. Trimming removed 6 bases at V and 0 bases at J, with 12 bases between. Germline lookup yields CDR1 KGHSH and CDR2 LQKENI. The CDR3 totals 15 residues. CDR3 nucleotides: TGTGCCAGCTCTCCGGTACGTATTAGCAATCAGCCCCAGCATTTT. Translated, it gives CASSPVRISNQPQHF.

The chain uses TRBV19 and TRBJ2-3, with D maybe TRBD1 (7 bases). CDR1 is LNHDA and CDR2 is SQIVND in the germline V gene (reference sequence). V was clipped by 8 bases and J by 4 bases, with 16 bases between them. The CDR3 length is 14 residues. In nucleotides, the CDR3 is TGTGCCAGTGCCGCAGGGGGGATGCCAGATACGCAGTATTTT. This gives the protein CASAAGGMPDTQYF. The full variable domain, with the rest looked up from reference TRBV19 and TRBJ2-3, is DGGITQSPKYLFRKEGQNVTLSCEQNLNHDAMYWYRQDPGQGLRLIYYSQIVNDFQKGDIAEGYSVSREKKESFPLTVTSAQKNPTAFYLCASAAGGMPDTQYFGPGTRLTVL.

The gene calls are TRBV6-5 and TRBJ2-2; a weak D match, TRBD2 (6 bases). Germline lookup yields CDR1 MNHEY and CDR2 SVGAGI. Trimming left V 10 bases short and J 3 bases short, with 9 bases between. The CDR3 has 12 amino acids. Here the CDR3 DNA reads TGTGCCACCGGGACTGACACCGGGGAGCTGTTTTTT. It is translated as CATGTDTGELFF.

This sequence joins TRBV29-1 and TRBJ1-1; 10 bases fit TRBD1. The CDR3 length is 17 residues. The germline CDR1 and CDR2 sequences are SQVTM and ANQGSEA. Trimming took 4 bases from V and 7 from J; bases not matched to a gene: 18. The CDR3 sequence is CSVVGARGGTGVGEAFF. In DNA, the CDR3 is TGCAGCGTTGTGGGGGCTAGAGGGGGGACAGGGGTAGGTGAAGCTTTCTTT.

This rearrangement joins TRBV5-4 to TRBJ2-1; TRBD2 is a possible D gene (6 bases). The CDR3 spans 15 residues. Germline V gene lookup returns CDR1 SGHNT and CDR2 YYREEE (reference sequence). V was clipped by 4 bases and J by 15 bases, with 26 bases between them. The chain's CDR3 is CASSPGGYPGRGRFF. The DNA of the CDR3 is TGTGCCAGCAGCCCCGGAGGGTACCCCGGGCGGGGAAGGTTCTTC.

This clone has a single count. The CDR3 spells CASSYGSGFRDTIYF. The CDR3 DNA reads TGTGCCAGCAGTTACGGCTCCGGGTTTCGAGACACCATATATTTT. The chain uses TRBV6-5 and TRBJ1-3, with D unresolved. Trimming removed 2 bases from V and 8 bases from J, with 16 bases in between. This CDR3 comprises 15 residues. From germline, CDR1 is MNHEY and CDR2 SVGAGI.

The rearrangement joins TRBV19 to TRBJ2-5, with a weak D call TRBD2 (5 bases). The CDR3 consists of 13 residues. Germline CDR1 and CDR2: LNHDA and SQIVND (reference sequence). Trimming cost V 6 bases and J 5 bases, with 13 bases left between them. In DNA, the CDR3 is TGTGCCAGTAGCTCTGACTGGGAGGAGACCCAGTACTTC. Residues: CASSSDWEETQYF.